Here is one TCR beta chain with its context. Its antigen is undetermined. The sample comes from a study of CXCR3-negative and CXCR3-positive naive CD8 T cells. General study points: CXCR3-positive naive cells carried more hydrophobic TRB CDR3s than CXCR3-negative naive cells did.

Preparation of TRB cDNA libraries relied on 5' RACE carrying UMI labels. Reanalyzing the 5' RACE reads, TCRdb keeps one entry per CDR3 protein, without DNA. The listing contains 150,000 to 180,000 distinct CDR3 sequences. The sample taken for sequencing was naive CXCR3+ CD8+ T cells from blood. The subset was: CD45RO-CCR7+CD27+CD95- naive CD8+ T cells expressing CXCR3 (TNR3+). This clonotype was sampled from a human donor in good health. Some clones in this sample may be carry-over from other donors' samples.

The CDR3 region is CASSSKSLTNQPQHF. The gene calls are TRBV12-3 or TRBV12-4 and TRBJ1-5. This CDR3 is 15 amino acids long.